This T cell receptor beta chain was captured by sequencing in a study of Graves' ophthalmopathy and Graves' hyperthyroidism. Broader study findings: Thyroid clonotypes that were expanded above 0.001 frequency mostly also appeared in blood.

RNA transcripts were the source from which TCR beta CDR3 regions were amplified. HTBI primers were used in a first-round RT-PCR, which preceded a second-round multiplex PCR. One entry per CDR3 protein results from TCRdb running MiXCR on the multiplex PCR reads. The sample has approximately 700,000 distinct CDR3 sequences, roughly 40% seen once. Remarks on this clonotype: What it recognizes is unknown.

What was sequenced was peripheral blood. The source is an adult man with Graves' ophthalmopathy.

The CDR3 loop is CASSQDSGAGVWQETQYF. DNA of the CDR3: TGCGCCAGCAGCCAAGATTCTGGGGCAGGGGTTTGGCAAGAGACCCAGTACTTC. The chain recombines TRBV4-1 with TRBJ2-5, with a possible D match to TRBD1 (6 bases). Germline loops: CDR1 MGHRA, CDR2 YSYEKL. V lost 0 bases, J lost 2 bases, and 19 bases lay in between. The CDR3 covers 18 residues.